This entry concerns a single TCR beta chain. Its antigen is still unknown. No clone much larger than this one lies a single base away; base qualities are absent. There are 12 amino acids in the CDR3, from cysteine to phenylalanine inclusive. The entry retains the CDR3 DNA only, 36 bases that are in frame from base 1. Unmatched junction bases come to 6, with V trimmed by 6 bases and J by 7 bases. Based on the germline V gene, the CDR1 and CDR2 sequences are MDHEN and SYDVKM. The immunoSEQ Assay, a bias-controlled multiplex PCR, was used to amplify TCRbeta CDR3 regions from genomic DNA. The paper's data handling went like this. The number of nucleated cells in each sample was estimated by amplification of reference gene primers within the assay. To quantify the absolute abundance of each unique TCRbeta CDR3 rearrangement, sequence reads were collapsed and filtered. For each sample, productive Simpson clonality was calculated by taking the square root of Simpson's diversity index across productive rearrangements. The table was pulled from immuneACCESS by TCRdb, which kept in-frame rearrangements only. Such tables lose some clones; where checked, under half of the loss comes from unresolved V genes, and the rest has no known cause. D and trimming were read from the DNA, whereas the V and J calls and clone size are those reported in that table. In this sample the table shows some 89,000 clones, roughly 80% of which occur a single time. 4% to 5.5% of the sample comes from the top ten.

This record belongs to a study of blood T cell repertoires in COVID-19 (TCRdb year 2020). In terms of the full investigation: Collaborator samples came from the United States, Italy and Spain and covered acute and convalescent phases of COVID-19. The material from the prospective study consisted of cDNA or gDNA derived from T cells, B-cell-depleted T cells, or PBMCs. The dataset comprised deeply sampled blood TCRbeta repertoires from subjects exposed to, actively infected with, or recovered from COVID-19. The repertoires were released in a freely available public database meant as a resource for research on the immune response to SARS-CoV-2. Samples came from the ongoing ImmuneRACE study (first 160 participants) plus 1,254 subjects from 6 global collaborators. A de-identified subject ID, COVID-19 status, age in years and sex were almost always included in the sample metadata. Where available, HLA class I and class II types were obtained from metadata supplied by the sample provider rather than from assay-based typing. General conclusions and limits of the study: The amount of clinical and demographic metadata varied by source and participant and was provided uncurated.

Whole blood was collected in K2EDTA tubes by collaborating institutions according to the institutions' own protocols. For TCRbeta analysis, collaborator samples were shipped as frozen whole blood, as isolated PBMCs, or as DNA extracted from either sample type. This receptor was obtained from a man between 60 and 70 years old with acute or convalescent COVID-19. Recombination joined TRBV28 with TRBJ2-7, and 7 junction bases match TRBD2. Sequences were obtained from peripheral blood. The DNA sequence is TGTGCCAGCAGCGGGAGGTTAGGTGAGCAGTACTTC. It specifies CASSGRLGEQYF.